The source of this T cell receptor (beta chain) is a study of blood T cell repertoires in COVID-19. In the original workflow: Reference gene primer amplification gave nucleated cell count estimates. Generated by immunoSEQ multiplex PCR, the TCRdb table keeps only in-frame clones and is missing some. The V and J calls and clone size were taken over from that table, and D and trimming were inferred from the DNA. Of fewer than 150,000 clones listed, 86% were seen once; the top ten hold approximately 7.9%. Material: peripheral blood. The receptor was isolated from a man in his 70s who had recovered from COVID-19.

The CDR3 protein is CASSFGVSYEQYF. DNA for the CDR3: TGTGCCAGCAGCTTCGGAGTCTCCTACGAGCAGTACTTC. The rearrangement uses TRBV5-6 and TRBJ2-7; D remains ambiguous. CDR1 is SGHDT and CDR2 is YYEEEE in the germline V gene. There are 13 residues in the CDR3. Trimming took off 2 bases at V and 0 bases at J, with 6 bases between the two ends.